The rows below give T cell receptor beta chains drawn from one sample of a study of blood T cell repertoires in COVID-19. Only in-frame clones appear in the TCRdb table, and some are missing; sequencing was by immunoSEQ multiplex PCR. The profile covers 300,000 to 350,000 clones, with approximately 89% appearing a single time and about 9.4% taken by the ten largest. The sequenced material came from PBMCs or T cells enriched from blood (not recorded which). Source of these receptors: a woman aged 25-40 years who had recovered from COVID-19. CDR3s include the opening cysteine and the closing phenylalanine or tryptophan. A D gene is named only where the DNA matches it firmly. A row's size may be missing; if present it is once, few, many or a size class.

TGTGCCAGCAGCTTTTACCAGAATTCCTACGAGCAGTACTTC | CASSFYQNSYEQYF | . | TRBV7-9 | . | TRBJ2-7
TGTGCCAGTAGTCATCATAGCGGGAGGGCCGCAATCGACGAGCAGTACTTC | CASSHHSGRAAIDEQYF | . | TRBV19 | TRBD2 | TRBJ2-7
TGTGCCAGCAGCGACCTGACAGGGTGGATCCCGGAAGCTTTCTTT | CASSDLTGWIPEAFF | . | TRBV7-2 | TRBD1 | TRBJ1-1
TGCGCCAGCAGCCCGACGCGCGGGGAGGCTAATGAAAAACTGTTTTTT | CASSPTRGEANEKLFF | . | TRBV4-1 | . | TRBJ1-4
TGTGCCAGCAGTCCACGACAGGGGAGGAAGGAAACTGGGTACACCTTC | CASSPRQGRKETGYTF | . | TRBV27 | TRBD1 | TRBJ1-2
TGTGCCAGCAGCCAGACTCCTATGTACTTC | CASSQTPMYF | . | TRBV6-5 | . | TRBJ2-4
TGTGCCAGCAGCCAAGAATGGGGAGGCTCAAGCTCTGGAAACACCATATATTTT | CASSQEWGGSSSGNTIYF | few | TRBV3-1/TRBV3-2 | . | TRBJ1-3
TGTGCCAGCAGCTCTCTAGCGGGAGGCACAGATACGCAGTATTTT | CASSSLAGGTDTQYF | . | TRBV7-9 | TRBD2 | TRBJ2-3
TGCAGCATAAACCCCGAGGCGGGGATTAGAGATACGCAGTATTTT | CSINPEAGIRDTQYF | . | TRBV29-1 | . | TRBJ2-3
TGTGCCAGCAGCCAAGATCTGGAGACTCCCAAAGTAACTAGCTCCTACAATGAGCAGTTCTTC | CASSQDLETPKVTSSYNEQFF | . | TRBV4-2 | . | TRBJ2-1
TGTGCCAGCAGCACGGGACAGTCGAACACTGAAGCTTTCTTT | CASSTGQSNTEAFF | . | TRBV7-9 | TRBD1 | TRBJ1-1
TGCGCCAGCAGAGACTCGGCGGGTAGCTCCTACGAGCAGTACTTC | CASRDSAGSSYEQYF | . | TRBV4-1 | . | TRBJ2-7
TGTGCCAGCAGTTTTTGGGGTGGTAGCGGGGACTTTACGGGGAGCACAGATACGCAGTATTTT | CASSFWGGSGDFTGSTDTQYF | . | TRBV27 | TRBD2 | TRBJ2-3
TGTGCCAGCAGCCGGGCGGGACAGGGAAACAATGAGCAGTTCTTC | CASSRAGQGNNEQFF | . | TRBV4-2 | TRBD1 | TRBJ2-1